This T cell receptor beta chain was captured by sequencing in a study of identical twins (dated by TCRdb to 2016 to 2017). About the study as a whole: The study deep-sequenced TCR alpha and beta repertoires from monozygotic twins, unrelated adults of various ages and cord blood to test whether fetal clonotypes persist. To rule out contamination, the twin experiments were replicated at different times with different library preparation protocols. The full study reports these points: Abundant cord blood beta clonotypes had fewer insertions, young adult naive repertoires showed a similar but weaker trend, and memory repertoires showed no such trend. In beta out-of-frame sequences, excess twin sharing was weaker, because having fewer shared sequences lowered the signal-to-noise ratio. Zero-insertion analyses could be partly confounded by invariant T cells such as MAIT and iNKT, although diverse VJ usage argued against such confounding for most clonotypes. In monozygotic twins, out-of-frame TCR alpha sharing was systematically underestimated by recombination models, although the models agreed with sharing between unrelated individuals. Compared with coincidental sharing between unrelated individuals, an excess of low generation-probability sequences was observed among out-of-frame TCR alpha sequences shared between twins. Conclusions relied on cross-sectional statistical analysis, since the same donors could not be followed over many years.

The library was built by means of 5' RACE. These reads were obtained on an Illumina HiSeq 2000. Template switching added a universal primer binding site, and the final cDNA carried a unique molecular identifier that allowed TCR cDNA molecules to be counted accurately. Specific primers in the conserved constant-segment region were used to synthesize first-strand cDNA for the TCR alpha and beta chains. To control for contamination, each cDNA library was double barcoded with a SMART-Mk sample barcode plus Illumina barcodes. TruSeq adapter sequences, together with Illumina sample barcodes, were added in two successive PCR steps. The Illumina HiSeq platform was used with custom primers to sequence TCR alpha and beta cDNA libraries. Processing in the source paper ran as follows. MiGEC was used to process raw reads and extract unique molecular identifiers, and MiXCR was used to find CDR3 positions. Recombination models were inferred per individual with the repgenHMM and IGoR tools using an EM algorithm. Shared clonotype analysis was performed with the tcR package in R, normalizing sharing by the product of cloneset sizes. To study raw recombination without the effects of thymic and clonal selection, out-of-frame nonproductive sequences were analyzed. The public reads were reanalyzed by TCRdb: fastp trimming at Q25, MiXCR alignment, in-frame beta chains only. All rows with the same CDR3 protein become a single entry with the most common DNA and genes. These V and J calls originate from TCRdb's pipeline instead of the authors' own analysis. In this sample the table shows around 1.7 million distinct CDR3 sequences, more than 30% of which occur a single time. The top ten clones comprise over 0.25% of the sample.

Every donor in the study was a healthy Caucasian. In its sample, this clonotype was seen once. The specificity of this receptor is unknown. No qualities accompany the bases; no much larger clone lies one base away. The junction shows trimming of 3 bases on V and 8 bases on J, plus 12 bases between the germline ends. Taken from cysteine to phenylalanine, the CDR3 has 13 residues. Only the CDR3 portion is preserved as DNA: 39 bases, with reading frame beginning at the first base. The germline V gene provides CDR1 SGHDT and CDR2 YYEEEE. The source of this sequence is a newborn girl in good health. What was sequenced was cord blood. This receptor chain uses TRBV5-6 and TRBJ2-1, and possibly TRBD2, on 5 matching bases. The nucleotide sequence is TGTGCCAGCAGCTCGTTACTAGACGATGAGCAGTTCTTC. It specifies CASSSLLDDEQFF.